This T cell receptor (beta chain) was obtained from a study of vaccination and CD4 T cells after COVID-19. Cultured CD4+ T-cell DNA underwent Oncomine TCR Beta short-read sequencing. It was cultured CD4+ T cells from which genomic DNA was extracted. One entry per CDR3 protein, called by TCRdb with MiXCR from the PCR reads. The sample gives around 6,500 distinct CDR3 sequences, around a third of which show up once; 29% is in the top ten. Study results and limitations: The study examined relatively few convalescent patients and included no early post-infection timepoints. SARS-CoV-2-reactive clonotype medians increased from roughly 21 to 40, not significantly.

The V and J ends lost 5 bases and 3 bases respectively, with 13 bases between them. CDR3 length: 14 residues. From germline, CDR1 is SGHAT and CDR2 FQNNGV. This clonotype was recorded a few times. Antigen: not known. The treatment: roughly nine-day PBMC culture with coronavirus spike peptide pools or control peptides (ViraFEST assay). CD4+ T cells of the unexposed donor were collected before the COVID-19 pandemic (2011-2018). Sequencing was carried out using CD4+ T cells from blood, cultured in vitro. The sequence was obtained from a human donor in good health. V and J are TRBV11-2 and TRBJ1-1, with TRBD1 as a possible D gene (5 bases). The CDR3 sequence is CASSRGHPDTEAFF. DNA of the CDR3: TGTGCCAGCAGCCGTGGACACCCGGACACTGAAGCTTTCTTT. Supplemented by reference TRBV11-2 and TRBJ1-1, the full variable domain reads EAGVAQSPRYKIIEKRQSVAFWCNPISGHATLYWYQQILGQGPKLLIQFQNNGVVDDSQLPKDRFSAERLKGVDSTLKIQPAKLEDSAVYLCASSRGHPDTEAFFGQGTRLTVV.